The 17 T cell receptor beta chains below come from one sample, sequenced in a study of CD8 T cells in ankylosing spondylitis. Study-level findings and limits: What appeared characteristic of ankylosing spondylitis blood was a TCR beta motif of eight highly homologous variants.

Each CDR3 protein is one row after TCRdb ran MiXCR on the 5' RACE reads. The sample records around 480,000 distinct CDR3 sequences, roughly a sixth being singletons. Antigen specificity for these receptors is unknown. What was sequenced was blood, either unsorted or a sorted T cell fraction (not recorded which). The receptors derive from a male donor with ankylosing spondylitis.

This clonotype has only a few counts. CDR3 protein: CASSSGEMNTEAFF. CDR3 coding DNA: TGCGCCAGCAGCTCGGGGGAAATGAACACTGAAGCTTTCTTT. This chain joins TRBV5-1 and TRBJ1-1; D possibly corresponds to TRBD1 (5 bases). The CDR3 has 14 residues. Germline assignment: CDR1 SGHRS and CDR2 YFSETQ. V was pared by 3 bases and J by 0 bases, with 9 bases between.

This clonotype occurred a few times. The chain links TRBV20-1 to TRBJ1-3, with TRBD1 as a possible D gene (6 bases). The V end lost 5 bases, the J end lost 1 base, and 12 bases lay between the germline ends. This CDR3 is 14 amino acids long. Germline V gene data show CDR1 as DFQATT and CDR2 as SNEGSKA (reference sequence). The DNA for the CDR3 is TGCAGTGCTCAGAGGGGGGCGTCTGGAAACACCATATATTTT. It is translated as CSAQRGASGNTIYF.

The chain recombines TRBV7-9 with TRBJ2-7; the match to TRBD2 covers 7 bases. V was pared by 0 bases and J by 3 bases, with 8 bases of the junction left unmatched. This CDR3 region has 16 residues. The germline V gene has CDR1 SEHNR and CDR2 FQNEAQ (reference sequence). The CDR3 bases are TGTGCCAGCAGCTTAGCGCCGCTAGCGGAAGACTACGAGCAGTACTTC. Translation: CASSLAPLAEDYEQYF.

In its sample, this clonotype was seen a few times. The rearrangement joins TRBV12-3 or TRBV12-4 to TRBJ2-3; the D gene is possibly TRBD2 (6 bases). This CDR3 has 15 residues. Trimming stripped 7 bases from V and 3 bases from J, with 17 bases between. The CDR3 region is CASNWGELRTDTQYF. CDR3 nucleotide sequence: TGTGCCAGCAATTGGGGGGAGCTGAGGACAGATACGCAGTATTTT.

This clonotype occurred a few times. J is TRBJ1-1 and V is TRBV3-1; tentatively, D is TRBD1 (6 bases). The V end was cut by 4 bases, the J end by 11 bases, with 20 bases between. Germline assignment: CDR1 LGHDT and CDR2 YNNKEL (reference sequence). The CDR3 runs to 14 residues. The CDR3 sequence: CASSRSEWGLGAFF. CDR3 sequence (DNA): TGTGCCAGCAGCCGATCGGAATGGGGGCTCGGGGCTTTCTTT.

The chain recombines TRBV6-1 with TRBJ2-3, with 11 bases aligning to TRBD2. This CDR3 has 14 residues. The trim removed 6 bases at V and 8 bases at J, leaving 7 bases unmatched. Germline values: CDR1 MNHNS, CDR2 SASEGT. The CDR3 loop is CASRLAGAGGTQYF. The CDR3 DNA follows: TGTGCCAGCAGACTAGCGGGGGCCGGGGGTACGCAGTATTTT.

The rearrangement links TRBV11-2 to TRBJ1-4; D remains ambiguous. The germline V and J ends were trimmed by 2 bases and 10 bases, with 8 bases remaining between them. The V gene's germline CDR1 is SGHAT and CDR2 FQNNGV. The CDR3 is 12 amino acids. CDR3 amino acids: CASSLTGGKLFF. The CDR3 DNA sequence: TGTGCCAGCAGCTTAACCGGCGGAAAACTGTTTTTT.

This clonotype was detected a few times. V and J are TRBV5-1 and TRBJ2-7; TRBD1 is a possible D gene (5 bases). The CDR3 covers 15 residues. V lost 0 bases and J lost 8, with 18 bases in between. The germline gives CDR1 SGHRS, CDR2 YFSETQ. CDR3 coding DNA: TGCGCCAGCAGCTTGGGTGACTCCCAGGGTCTACAGCAGTACTTC. It specifies CASSLGDSQGLQQYF.

V is TRBV11-2 and J is TRBJ1-2; no reliable D call. V lost 5 bases and J lost 8, with 9 bases in between. Germline V gives CDR1 SGHAT, CDR2 FQNNGV. This CDR3 is 11 amino acids long. The DNA of the CDR3 is TGTGCCAGCAGCCGCGGCAGGGGCTACACCTTC. This gives the protein CASSRGRGYTF.

This clonotype was seen a handful of times. V is TRBV27 and J is TRBJ1-1; D is unclear. CDR3 length: 12 amino acids. The ends were cut back, 6 bases at V and 5 bases at J, with 10 bases in the middle. CDR1 and CDR2 (germline): MNHEY, SMNVEV (reference sequence). The CDR3 sequence: CASSHPGTEAFF. CDR3 bases: TGTGCCAGCAGCCATCCCGGTACTGAAGCTTTCTTT.

This chain joins TRBV10-2 and TRBJ1-6; D gene unclear. CDR1 WSHSY and CDR2 SAAADI come from the germline V gene. Trimming pared 8 bases from V and 7 bases from J, leaving 12 bases between. The CDR3 consists of 13 residues. The CDR3 DNA reads as TGCGCCAGCGGACGAGAGAGGAATTCACCCCTCCACTTT. It encodes CASGRERNSPLHF.

A few counts support this clonotype. The genes are TRBV27 and TRBJ2-3; D is unresolved. The CDR3 loop spans 15 amino acids. Germline CDR1 reads MNHEY; CDR2 reads SMNVEV (reference sequence). V was cut by 2 bases and J by 4 bases, with 13 bases left in between. This chain's CDR3 is CASSLLSRGADTQYF. CDR3 coding DNA: TGTGCCAGCAGTTTACTGAGTCGAGGCGCAGATACGCAGTATTTT.

The chain links TRBV10-3 to TRBJ2-2; unclear D gene. V lost 4 bases to trimming and J lost 5 bases, with 11 bases between them. The CDR3 totals 14 residues. Germline values: CDR1 ENHRY, CDR2 SYGVKD. The CDR3 region is CAISAALGTGELFF. The CDR3 nucleotides are TGTGCCATCAGTGCGGCCCTAGGGACCGGGGAGCTGTTTTTT.

This clonotype was found many times. This chain links TRBV12-3 or TRBV12-4 with TRBJ1-5; D is ambiguous. This CDR3 contains 15 residues. V dropped 5 bases and J dropped 2 bases, with 13 bases sitting between them. The CDR3 nucleotides read TGTGCCAGCAGTGGAGACCCAACCCGCAATCAGCCCCAGCATTTT. It codes for CASSGDPTRNQPQHF.

This clonotype appeared a few times. This rearrangement joins TRBV7-2 to TRBJ2-1; tentatively, D is TRBD1 (6 bases). The CDR3 loop spans 16 amino acids. Trimming removed 5 bases from V and 4 bases from J, with 18 bases in between. Germline V lookup: CDR1 SGHTA, CDR2 FQGNSA. Written as DNA, the CDR3 is TGTGCCAGCAGCCCCCAGGGGATAGGGGTTTACAATGAGCAGTTCTTC. Its translation is CASSPQGIGVYNEQFF.

This clonotype was observed a few times. J is TRBJ2-1 and V is TRBV28; 9 nucleotides agree with TRBD2. With V trimmed by 8 bases and J by 2 bases, 10 bases remained unmatched. The CDR3 has 16 residues. From germline, CDR1 is MDHEN and CDR2 SYDVKM. The CDR3 protein is CASPPRGLAAYNEQFF. In nucleotides, the CDR3 is TGTGCCAGCCCTCCTAGGGGACTAGCAGCCTACAATGAGCAGTTCTTC.

This clonotype was counted ten times or more. V is TRBV12-3 or TRBV12-4 and J is TRBJ1-5, with D unclear. The CDR3 sequence is 14 residues long. V was clipped by 4 bases and J by 2 bases, with 9 bases between them. The CDR3 DNA follows: TGTGCCAGCAGTTGGACGGGAGGCAATCAGCCCCAGCATTTT. This gives the protein CASSWTGGNQPQHF.